Following are 31 T cell receptor beta chains from one sample sequenced in a study of blood T cell repertoires in COVID-19. Measured with immunoSEQ multiplex PCR; TCRdb has only the in-frame clones, and not every one. The table shows roughly 90,000 clones, with 80% to 90% occurring only once. Sequencing was carried out using peripheral blood. These receptors were obtained from a man aged 50-60 years with COVID-19, enrolled during active disease.

The J gene is TRBJ2-1, the V gene TRBV28; D perhaps matches TRBD2 (5 bases). With 7 bases removed from V and 3 bases from J, the gap between germline ends came to 10 bases. The CDR3 runs 13 residues. Germline V gene lookup returns CDR1 MDHEN and CDR2 SYDVKM. CDR3 DNA: TGTGCCAGCAAGCGGAAAATCTACAATGAGCAGTTCTTC. Translating gives CASKRKIYNEQFF.

This rearrangement joins TRBV7-2 to TRBJ2-5, with D perhaps matching TRBD2 (5 bases). The CDR3 covers 12 residues. Germline V lookup: CDR1 SGHTA, CDR2 FQGNSA. The V gene lost 5 bases and the J gene lost 2 bases, with 6 bases spanning the gap. In DNA, the CDR3 is TGTGCCAGCAGCCGGACTCAAGAGACCCAGTACTTC. Its translation is CASSRTQETQYF.

The J gene is TRBJ1-6, the V gene TRBV6-5, with D possibly TRBD1 on 6 matching bases. Between the trimmed V and J ends, which lost 6 bases and 9 bases, there was a span of 12 bases. The CDR3 has 13 amino acids. The germline V gene encodes CDR1 MNHEY and CDR2 SVGAGI. The DNA for the CDR3 is TGTGCCAGCAGGGGCCAGGGGAGTTCACCCCTCCACTTT. Translation: CASRGQGSSPLHF.

The chain couples TRBV28 to TRBJ1-4, with a possible D match to TRBD1 (6 bases). V shed 8 bases and J shed 8 bases, with 18 bases lying between them. The CDR3 spans 14 residues. Germline CDR1 is MDHEN and CDR2 is SYDVKM. The CDR3 loop is CASAWGGQQEKLFF. The CDR3 DNA follows: TGTGCCAGCGCCTGGGGGGGGCAGCAAGAAAAACTGTTTTTT.

This clone was seen a single time. This sequence joins TRBV28 and TRBJ1-4; D is unresolved. The ends were cut back, 3 bases at V and 8 bases at J, with 10 bases in the middle. The CDR3 has 13 amino acids. Germline-derived CDR1 and CDR2 are MDHEN and SYDVKM. CDR3 residues: CASSLVPGEKLFF. CDR3 nucleotide sequence: TGTGCCAGCAGTTTGGTCCCTGGCGAAAAACTGTTTTTT.

V is TRBV3-1 (or the pseudogene TRBV3-2) and J is TRBJ2-4, with 8 bases aligning to TRBD2. Germline trimming cut 0 bases from V and 6 bases from J; bases unmatched to any gene: 7. The CDR3 length is 16 residues. CDR1 LGHDT and CDR2 YNNKEL come from the germline V gene (reference sequence). Here the CDR3 reads CASSQEGSGARNIQYF. The CDR3 bases are TGTGCCAGCAGCCAAGAGGGTAGCGGGGCTAGAAACATTCAGTACTTC.

V and J are TRBV25-1 and TRBJ2-3, with D perhaps TRBD1 (5 bases). The CDR3 runs to 15 residues. Trimming left V 5 bases short and J 0 bases short, with 12 bases between. Germline loops: CDR1 MGHDK, CDR2 SYGVNS. As DNA, the CDR3 is TGTGCCAGCAGTCAAGGGGCATTTAGCACAGATACGCAGTATTTT. Its protein product is CASSQGAFSTDTQYF.

The rearrangement joins TRBV5-1 to TRBJ1-2; tentative D call: TRBD1 (6 bases). V dropped 6 bases and J dropped 2 bases, with 11 bases sitting between them. The CDR3 sequence is 13 residues long. The germline V gene has CDR1 SGHRS and CDR2 YFSETQ. CDR3 nucleotides: TGCGCCAGCACTAAGACAGGCAACTATGGCTACACCTTC. The encoded protein is CASTKTGNYGYTF. Based on the CDR3 plus reference TRBV5-1 and TRBJ1-2, the full variable domain is KAGVTQTPRYLIKTRGQQVTLSCSPISGHRSVSWYQQTPGQGLQFLFEYFSETQRNKGNFPGRFSGRQFSNSRSEMNVSTLELGDSALYLCASTKTGNYGYTFGSGTRLTVV.

V usage is TRBV6-5 and J usage is TRBJ2-5; perhaps TRBD1 as D (5 bases). The CDR3 is 16 residues long. Trimming stripped 0 bases from V and 1 base from J, with 12 bases between. Germline V gene sequence: CDR1 MNHEY, CDR2 SVGAGI. The CDR3 nucleotides are TGTGCCAGCAGTTACTCGATTCAGGGCGTCCAAGAGACCCAGTACTTC. Translation gives CASSYSIQGVQETQYF.

The gene calls are TRBV29-1 and TRBJ2-1; 8 nucleotides agree with TRBD1. CDR1 SQVTM and CDR2 ANQGSEA come from the germline V gene. This CDR3 comprises 14 residues. V was pared by 7 bases and J by 2 bases, with 7 bases of the junction left unmatched. CDR3 in DNA: TGCAGCGGGCTTAGACAGGGGACCTACAATGAGCAGTTCTTC. Translated, it gives CSGLRQGTYNEQFF.

Only a few counts were recorded for this clone. The CDR3 coding sequence is TGTGCCAGCTCACCCGTCTCGGGTCCCACGATAGACTACGAGCAGTACTTC. This translates into CASSPVSGPTIDYEQYF. The chain combines TRBV18 with TRBJ2-7, with D unresolved. V was clipped by 3 bases and J by 3 bases, with 21 bases between them. The CDR3 is 17 amino acids. CDR1 KGHSH and CDR2 LQKENI come from the germline V gene.

This chain links TRBV2 with TRBJ1-5; 7 bases are a match to TRBD1. The germline gives CDR1 SNHLY, CDR2 FYNNEI. The ends lost 6 bases at V and 6 bases at J; junction bases unmatched: 8. CDR3 length: 14 amino acids. DNA of the CDR3: TGTGCCAGCAGCCCGGACAGGAGGTTTCAGCCCCAGCATTTT. Translation gives CASSPDRRFQPQHF.

This chain joins TRBV5-4 and TRBJ2-2; 12 bases are shared with TRBD2. The ends lost 0 bases at V and 7 bases at J; junction bases unmatched: 4. This CDR3 contains 16 residues. Germline assignment: CDR1 SGHNT and CDR2 YYREEE (reference sequence). CDR3 sequence: CASSLGTSGDNGELFF. CDR3 DNA: TGTGCCAGCAGCTTGGGGACTAGCGGGGATAACGGGGAGCTGTTTTTT.

The chain links TRBV29-1 to TRBJ2-2, with D unclear. The CDR3 totals 13 residues. The germline V gene encodes CDR1 SQVTM and CDR2 ANQGSEA. Trimming stripped 4 bases from V and 1 base from J, with 7 bases between. CDR3 sequence reads: CSVVRRNTGELFF. CDR3 bases: TGCAGCGTTGTGCGGAGGAACACCGGGGAGCTGTTTTTT.

The V gene is TRBV12-3 or TRBV12-4, the J gene TRBJ2-7; TRBD2 might be the D (6 bases). Trimming stripped 9 bases from V and 6 bases from J, with 15 bases between. This CDR3 has 12 amino acids. The CDR3 loop is CAREGYRVEQYF. In nucleotides, the CDR3 is TGTGCCAGGGAGGGATACCGGGTCGAGCAGTACTTC.

In its sample, this clone was seen once. The chain joins TRBV7-8 to TRBJ1-3; 7 bases fit TRBD1. The V gene end was trimmed by 4 bases and the J gene end by 0 bases; junction bases not matched to a gene: 15. This CDR3 comprises 19 residues. Per the germline V gene, CDR1 is SGHVS and CDR2 is FQNEAQ. CDR3 sequence: CASSSDRVLGKTSGNTIYF. The CDR3 DNA reads as TGTGCCAGCAGCTCAGACAGGGTTTTAGGGAAGACCTCTGGAAACACCATATATTTT.

This rearrangement joins TRBV14 to TRBJ1-2; maybe TRBD1 (5 bases). There are 14 residues in the CDR3. Germline-derived CDR1 and CDR2 are SGHDN and FVKESK. The V end was cut by 2 bases, the J end by 13 bases, with 20 bases between. CDR3 protein: CASSQYSQGWAVTF. In DNA form, the CDR3 reads TGTGCCAGCAGCCAATACTCCCAGGGCTGGGCGGTCACCTTC.

The chain is built from TRBV29-1 and TRBJ2-2; D ambiguous. V lost 5 bases to trimming and J lost 8 bases, with 12 bases between them. This CDR3 is 12 amino acids long. Germline lookup yields CDR1 SQVTM and CDR2 ANQGSEA. CDR3 sequence: CSVHTDGGELFF. The CDR3 coding sequence is TGCAGCGTTCATACCGACGGGGGGGAGCTGTTTTTT.

The CDR3 loop is CASSYGSYEQYF. The CDR3 nucleotides read TGTGCCAGCAGTTACGGCTCCTACGAGCAGTACTTC. The chain employs TRBV28 and TRBJ2-7; the D is unclear. Germline CDR1 reads MDHEN; CDR2 reads SYDVKM. The CDR3 length is 12 residues. Trimming shortened V by 4 bases and J by 0 bases, and 4 bases separated the two germline ends.

This chain joins TRBV9 and TRBJ2-7, with a possible D match to TRBD1 (7 bases). V lost 0 bases, J lost 4 bases, and 14 bases lay in between. Germline V gene sequence: CDR1 SGDLS, CDR2 YYNGEE. This CDR3 comprises 15 residues. CDR3 coding DNA: TGTGCCAGCAGCGTAGATCCACAGGGGAGGTACGAGCAGTACTTC. This gives the protein CASSVDPQGRYEQYF. The variable domain in full, completed from reference TRBV9 and TRBJ2-7, reads DSGVTQTPKHLITATGQRVTLRCSPRSGDLSVYWYQQSLDQGLQFLIQYYNGEERAKGNILERFSAQQFPDLHSELNLSSLELGDSALYFCASSVDPQGRYEQYFGPGTRLTVT.

This clone was counted a few times. This chain uses TRBV18 with TRBJ1-1; 7 nucleotides line up with TRBD1. CDR3 length equals 14 residues. The germline CDR1 and CDR2 sequences are KGHSH and LQKENI. V trimming: 2 bases; J trimming: 0 bases; junction bases outside the gene matches: 0. In DNA form, the CDR3 reads TGTGCCAGCTCACCAGGGACAGTGAACACTGAAGCTTTCTTT. Translated, it gives CASSPGTVNTEAFF.

The chain uses TRBV27 and TRBJ2-2; D ambiguous. Germline CDR1 is MNHEY and CDR2 is SMNVEV (reference sequence). Trimming cost V 3 bases and J 2 bases, with 10 bases left between them. The CDR3 consists of 15 residues. In nucleotides, the CDR3 is TGTGCCAGCAGTTTCAGCGAACTAAACACCGGGGAGCTGTTTTTT. Its protein product is CASSFSELNTGELFF.

The chain joins TRBV12-3 or TRBV12-4 to TRBJ1-6; TRBD1 agrees at 9 bases. V shed 7 bases and J 12 bases; nucleotides not matched to a gene: 7. The CDR3 extends over 13 amino acids. CDR3 protein: CASTPDRGLPLHF. DNA of the CDR3: TGTGCCAGCACCCCGGACAGGGGATTACCCCTCCACTTT.

V and J are TRBV9 and TRBJ1-4; 7 nucleotides agree with TRBD1. J was trimmed by 5 bases and V by 0 bases; bases with no gene match: 1. This CDR3 is built from 14 residues. The V gene's germline CDR1 is SGDLS and CDR2 YYNGEE. CDR3 in amino acids: CASSVDRGNEKLFF. The CDR3 DNA follows: TGTGCCAGCAGCGTAGACAGGGGCAATGAAAAACTGTTTTTT. The full variable domain, in which reference TRBV9 and TRBJ1-4 provide the parts outside the CDR3, is DSGVTQTPKHLITATGQRVTLRCSPRSGDLSVYWYQQSLDQGLQFLIQYYNGEERAKGNILERFSAQQFPDLHSELNLSSLELGDSALYFCASSVDRGNEKLFFGSGTQLSVL.

The chain has TRBV27 and TRBJ2-7; 8 bases are a match to TRBD1. CDR1 is MNHEY, CDR2 SMNVEV, per germline (reference sequence). The CDR3 loop spans 13 amino acids. V shed 2 bases and J 5 bases; nucleotides not matched to a gene: 2. The CDR3 coding sequence is TGTGCCAGCAGTTTACAGGGGGCCGACGAGCAGTACTTC. It codes for CASSLQGADEQYF.

This rearrangement joins TRBV5-8 to TRBJ2-5, with 8 bases identical to TRBD2. The CDR3 spans 16 residues. V lost 4 bases and J lost 2; bases outside the gene matches: 10. Germline V gene data show CDR1 as SGHTS and CDR2 as YDEGEE. CDR3 DNA sequence: TGTGCCAGCAGCCGGGAGGGCAGGGTAGAACAAGAGACCCAGTACTTC. It is translated as CASSREGRVEQETQYF.

The chain carries TRBV30 and TRBJ1-4; perhaps TRBD1 as D (6 bases). The CDR3 extends over 14 amino acids. V was clipped by 2 bases and J by 8 bases, with 15 bases between them. Germline loops: CDR1 GTSNPN, CDR2 SVGIG (reference sequence). CDR3 amino acids: CAWSIGGGPEKLFF. CDR3 coding DNA: TGTGCCTGGAGTATAGGCGGGGGCCCAGAAAAACTGTTTTTT.

Here the CDR3 DNA reads TGTGCCAGCAGCGTAACCGAGGCTTTTGCCGGAAACACCATATATTTT. It codes for CASSVTEAFAGNTIYF. V usage is TRBV9 and J usage is TRBJ1-3; D not resolved. The CDR3 is made up of 16 amino acids. V was trimmed by 1 base and J by 4 bases, leaving 15 bases between them. Germline-derived CDR1 and CDR2 are SGDLS and YYNGEE.

This clone appeared a few times. The chain recombines TRBV4-2 with TRBJ2-3; maybe TRBD2 (6 bases). The CDR3 length is 16 residues. V lost 0 bases and J lost 2, with 12 bases in between. Germline V lookup: CDR1 LGHNA, CDR2 YNFKEQ. The CDR3: CASSQDFSGPTDTQYF. CDR3 DNA sequence: TGTGCCAGCAGCCAAGATTTTAGCGGACCCACAGATACGCAGTATTTT.

This chain joins TRBV9 and TRBJ1-2, with TRBD1 identical over 9 bases. This CDR3 is 15 amino acids long. Germline CDR1 SGDLS, CDR2 YYNGEE. With 4 bases clipped from V and 1 base from J, the junction kept 5 bases outside the gene matches. Written as DNA, the CDR3 is TGTGCCAGCAGCTCTCACAGGGGGCGTAACTATGGCTACACCTTC. Its translation is CASSSHRGRNYGYTF. Complete variable domain (other parts from reference TRBV9 and TRBJ1-2): DSGVTQTPKHLITATGQRVTLRCSPRSGDLSVYWYQQSLDQGLQFLIQYYNGEERAKGNILERFSAQQFPDLHSELNLSSLELGDSALYFCASSSHRGRNYGYTFGSGTRLTVV.

This clone was counted only a few times. V is TRBV30 and J is TRBJ2-1; 9 nucleotides line up with TRBD1. The CDR3 runs to 16 residues. V was pared by 2 bases and J by 5 bases, with 10 bases of the junction left unmatched. CDR1 is GTSNPN, CDR2 SVGIG, per germline (reference sequence). The CDR3 coding sequence is TGTGCCTGGAGTTTGGGAGGGGGGACAGGGAACAATGAGCAGTTCTTC. Its protein is CAWSLGGGTGNNEQFF.